The 18 T cell receptor beta chains in this list originate from one sample, sequenced in a study of response to subunit inactivated influenza vaccine (dated by TCRdb to 2017 to 2018). Library creation used RT-PCR. The run used an Illumina HiSeq 2500. TCRdb reprocessing: public reads trimmed at Q25 with fastp, clones called with MiXCR, in-frame beta chains kept. When rows share a CDR3 protein, they turn into one entry using the most common DNA and genes. The sample records fewer than 350,000 distinct CDR3 sequences, 21% of which are singletons. Roughly a tenth of the sample comes from the top ten. This sample comprised PBMCs from blood, obtained less than 22 months after vaccination. These receptors came from a man aged 50-75 years who received an inactivated influenza vaccine. Donor details come from another sample of the same person, matched by shared clones.

This clonotype was found many times. The chain is built from TRBV5-1 and TRBJ1-2; TRBD1 aligns across 8 bases. Germline assignment: CDR1 SGHRS and CDR2 YFSETQ. V lost 4 bases, J lost 5 bases, and 4 bases stayed unmatched. There are 13 residues in the CDR3. The CDR3 DNA follows: TGCGCCAGCAGCGTGGGACAGGCTTATGGCTACACCTTC. Its protein is CASSVGQAYGYTF. Full variable domain (rest looked up from reference TRBV5-1 and TRBJ1-2): KAGVTQTPRYLIKTRGQQVTLSCSPISGHRSVSWYQQTPGQGLQFLFEYFSETQRNKGNFPGRFSGRQFSNSRSEMNVSTLELGDSALYLCASSVGQAYGYTFGSGTRLTVV.

This clonotype was detected ten times or more. The CDR3 here is CASSAPGRGGYGYTF. The CDR3 DNA sequence: TGTGCCAGCAGCGCACCAGGCAGGGGCGGATATGGCTACACCTTC. This rearrangement joins TRBV7-8 to TRBJ1-2; TRBD1 is a possible D gene (6 bases). The V and J ends lost 5 bases and 5 bases respectively, with 18 bases between them. Germline CDR1 is SGHVS and CDR2 is FQNEAQ. This CDR3 is built from 15 residues.

This clonotype was seen more than once but under ten times. This chain's CDR3 is CASSLDGWRAFF. The CDR3 DNA follows: TGTGCCAGCAGCTTAGACGGTTGGAGGGCTTTCTTT. This chain connects TRBV7-9 to TRBJ1-1; D gene unclear. Trimming removed 1 base at V and 11 bases at J, with 11 bases between. Germline CDR1 reads SEHNR; CDR2 reads FQNEAQ (reference sequence). This CDR3 region has 12 residues.

The chain employs TRBV7-9 and TRBJ2-4; D possibly corresponds to TRBD2 (5 bases). CDR1 SEHNR and CDR2 FQNEAQ come from the germline V gene (reference sequence). V shed 2 bases and J shed 6 bases, with 20 bases lying between them. This CDR3 has 17 residues. CDR3 bases: TGTGCCAGCAGCTTATCGGGGTCGGGTGCGGCGGGAAACATTCAGTACTTC. Translating gives CASSLSGSGAAGNIQYF.

This clonotype was found a few times. V usage is TRBV6-2 or TRBV6-3 and J usage is TRBJ2-3; no firm D call. The CDR3 contains 16 residues. Trimming removed 5 bases at V and 2 bases at J, with 17 bases between. Germline CDR1 MNHEY, CDR2 SVGEGT. The CDR3 region has the DNA TGTGCCAGCAGTGGCCTCCTAGGGCGTGACACAGATACGCAGTATTTT. This encodes CASSGLLGRDTDTQYF.

V gene TRBV5-1 combines with J gene TRBJ2-1, with 9 bases identical to TRBD2. CDR1 and CDR2 from the germline V gene are SGHRS and YFSETQ. Trimming cost V 3 bases and J 10 bases; bases outside gene matches: 14. This CDR3 has 16 residues. The CDR3 DNA is TGCGCCAGCAGCTGGACTAGCGCGGGAGAAATAGGCGAGCAGTTCTTC. Translation: CASSWTSAGEIGEQFF.

Only a few counts were recorded for this clonotype. This chain links TRBV6-2 or TRBV6-3 with TRBJ2-2, with 11 bases matching TRBD2. The CDR3 length is 16 residues. Losses at the gene ends were 7 bases for V and 4 bases for J; bases not matched to a gene: 8. Germline CDR1 reads MNHEY; CDR2 reads SVGEGT. The CDR3, as DNA: TGTGCCAGCACTGCCACTAGCGGGAGCTTCACCGGGGAGCTGTTTTTT. Protein sequence: CASTATSGSFTGELFF.

A few counts support this clonotype. The genes are TRBV28 and TRBJ2-7; a possible D gene is TRBD2 (6 bases). V shed 6 bases and J shed 4 bases, with 25 bases lying between them. Germline lookup yields CDR1 MDHEN and CDR2 SYDVKM. The CDR3 has 17 amino acids. As DNA, the CDR3 is TGTGCCAGCAGCATCCCCCCGGAGGGATCAGCTTTATACGAGCAGTACTTC. It codes for CASSIPPEGSALYEQYF.

This rearrangement joins TRBV7-9 to TRBJ2-1, with 11 bases identical to TRBD2. J was trimmed by 3 bases and V by 6 bases; bases with no gene match: 7. CDR3 length: 16 residues. Germline assignment: CDR1 SEHNR and CDR2 FQNEAQ (reference sequence). CDR3 sequence (DNA): TGTGCCAGCAGTCCGAGGACTAGCGGGCACTACAATGAGCAGTTCTTC. It yields the protein CASSPRTSGHYNEQFF.

This clonotype was seen more than once but under ten times. V gene TRBV11-2 combines with J gene TRBJ2-1; D is undetermined. Trimming left V 1 base short and J 2 bases short, with 15 bases between. The CDR3 runs 17 residues. CDR1 is SGHAT, CDR2 FQNNGV, per germline. This CDR3 reads CASSLAQRLPPYNEQFF. The CDR3 DNA reads TGTGCCAGCAGCTTAGCCCAGCGCCTACCCCCCTACAATGAGCAGTTCTTC.

This clonotype was counted ten times or more. The CDR3 bases are TGTGCCAGCAGCCCGGGCCCTAATTCACCCCTCCACTTT. This encodes CASSPGPNSPLHF. This chain uses TRBV7-2 with TRBJ1-6; no reliable D call. With 5 bases removed from V and 6 bases from J, the gap between germline ends came to 8 bases. The CDR3 has 13 amino acids. Germline-derived CDR1 and CDR2 are SGHTA and FQGNSA.

The CDR3 protein is CASSLLLAGVYNEQFF. The CDR3, as DNA: TGTGCCAGCAGCCTCCTTTTAGCGGGAGTCTACAATGAGCAGTTCTTC. The gene calls are TRBV11-1 and TRBJ2-1, with 9 bases matching TRBD2. The CDR3 has 16 residues. The junction had 8 bases not matched to a gene; V was cut back by 5 bases and J by 3 bases. Germline lookup yields CDR1 SGHAT and CDR2 FQDESV (reference sequence). Using reference TRBV11-1 and TRBJ2-1 for the parts outside the CDR3, the full variable domain is EAEVAQSPRYKITEKSQAVAFWCDPISGHATLYWYRQILGQGPELLVQFQDESVVDDSQLPKDRFSAERLKGVDSTLKIQPAELGDSAMYLCASSLLLAGVYNEQFFGPGTRLTVL.

The chain has TRBV19 and TRBJ1-1; a weak D match, TRBD1 (5 bases). Deletions cut 7 bases from V and 7 bases from J, with 13 bases between. Germline V gives CDR1 LNHDA, CDR2 SQIVND (reference sequence). The CDR3 totals 12 residues. The CDR3, as DNA: TGTGCCAGTAACACAGGTTTTAATGAAGCTTTCTTT. The encoded protein is CASNTGFNEAFF.

The V gene is TRBV25-1, the J gene TRBJ1-2, with 8 bases matching TRBD1. The CDR3 has 12 residues. Germline values: CDR1 MGHDK, CDR2 SYGVNS. V trimming: 6 bases; J trimming: 8 bases; junction bases outside the gene matches: 5. CDR3 region: CASRGTGRGYTF. In DNA form, the CDR3 reads TGTGCCAGCAGGGGGACAGGACGCGGCTACACCTTC.

This clonotype was seen repeatedly, ten times or more. The V call is TRBV4-3, the J call TRBJ2-7; D could derive from TRBD1 or TRBD2 (6 bases each). The CDR3 runs to 15 residues. The germline CDR1 and CDR2 sequences are LGHNA and YSLEER. The ends were cut back, 0 bases at V and 7 bases at J, with 16 bases in the middle. For the CDR3, the DNA is TGCGCCAGCAGCCAAGATCGGGGGCTTGTGCGGGAGCAGTACTTC. Protein: CASSQDRGLVREQYF.

This clonotype has at least ten counts. This rearrangement joins TRBV7-8 to TRBJ2-5; D may be TRBD1 (5 bases). V was shortened by 8 bases and J by 0 bases, with 16 bases between the two germline ends. Germline-derived CDR1 and CDR2 are SGHVS and FQNEAQ. CDR3 length: 15 amino acids. CDR3 nucleotide sequence: TGTGCCAGCGGCCAGGACCGACAGAACCAAGAGACCCAGTACTTC. Its protein is CASGQDRQNQETQYF. Combining the CDR3 with reference TRBV7-8 and TRBJ2-5 gives the whole variable domain GAGVSQSPRYKVAKRGQDVALRCDPISGHVSLFWYQQALGQGPEFLTYFQNEAQLDKSGLPSDRFFAERPEGSVSTLKIQRTQQEDSAVYLCASGQDRQNQETQYFGPGTRLLVL.

The chain employs TRBV6-2 or TRBV6-3 and TRBJ2-7; D might be TRBD1 (6 bases). Germline CDR1 reads MNHEY; CDR2 reads SVGEGT. V gave up 1 base and J gave up 2 bases, with 12 bases separating them. This CDR3 spans 15 amino acids. The chain's CDR3 is CASSYFIQGPYEQYF. Written as DNA, the CDR3 is TGTGCCAGCAGTTACTTTATCCAGGGGCCCTACGAGCAGTACTTC.

This clonotype has a handful of counts. The chain carries TRBV5-5 and TRBJ1-1; 7 positions match TRBD1. This CDR3 spans 15 amino acids. CDR1 and CDR2 (germline): SGHKS, YYEKEE (reference sequence). V shed 4 bases and J 9 bases; nucleotides not matched to a gene: 15. The CDR3 sequence: CASSTIISRDRKAFF. For the CDR3, the DNA is TGTGCCAGCAGCACGATCATTTCCCGGGACAGAAAAGCTTTCTTT.